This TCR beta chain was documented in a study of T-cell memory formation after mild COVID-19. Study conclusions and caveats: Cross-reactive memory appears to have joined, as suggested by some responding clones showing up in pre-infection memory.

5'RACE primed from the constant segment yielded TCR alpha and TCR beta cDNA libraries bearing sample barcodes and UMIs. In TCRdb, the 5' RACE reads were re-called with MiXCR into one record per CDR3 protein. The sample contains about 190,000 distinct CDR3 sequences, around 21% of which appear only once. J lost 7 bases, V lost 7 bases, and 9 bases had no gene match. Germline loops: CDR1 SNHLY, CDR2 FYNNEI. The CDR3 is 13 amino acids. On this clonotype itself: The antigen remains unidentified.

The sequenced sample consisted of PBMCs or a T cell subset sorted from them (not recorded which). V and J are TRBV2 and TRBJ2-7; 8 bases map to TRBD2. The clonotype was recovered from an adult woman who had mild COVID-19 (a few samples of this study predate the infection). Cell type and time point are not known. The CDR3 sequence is CASTPRGAEEQYF. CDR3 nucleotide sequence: TGTGCCAGCACCCCGCGGGGGGCTGAGGAGCAGTACTTC.